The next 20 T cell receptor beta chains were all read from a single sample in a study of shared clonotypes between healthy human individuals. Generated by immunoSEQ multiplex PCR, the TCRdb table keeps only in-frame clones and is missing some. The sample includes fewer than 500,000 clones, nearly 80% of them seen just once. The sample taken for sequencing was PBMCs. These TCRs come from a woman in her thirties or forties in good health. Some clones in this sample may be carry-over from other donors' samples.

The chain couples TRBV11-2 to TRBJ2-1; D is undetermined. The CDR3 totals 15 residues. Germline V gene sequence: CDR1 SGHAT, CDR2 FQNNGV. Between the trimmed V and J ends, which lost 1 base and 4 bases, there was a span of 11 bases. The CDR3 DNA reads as TGTGCCAGCAGCTTAGGGATTGGGGTATACAATGAGCAGTTCTTC. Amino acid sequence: CASSLGIGVYNEQFF.

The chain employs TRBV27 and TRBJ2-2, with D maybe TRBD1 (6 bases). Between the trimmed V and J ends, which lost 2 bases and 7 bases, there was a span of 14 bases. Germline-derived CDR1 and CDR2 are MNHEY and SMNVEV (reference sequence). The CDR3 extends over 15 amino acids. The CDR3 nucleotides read TGTGCCAGCAGTTTAGCAGGGGCGCAGGGCGGGGAGCTGTTTTTT. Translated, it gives CASSLAGAQGGELFF.

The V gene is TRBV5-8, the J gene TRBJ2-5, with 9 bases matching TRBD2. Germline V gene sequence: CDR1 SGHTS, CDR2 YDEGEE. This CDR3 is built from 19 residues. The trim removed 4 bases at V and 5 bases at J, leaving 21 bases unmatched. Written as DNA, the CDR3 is TGTGCCAGCAGCCGACAGACTAGCGGTACCCTTAAGAGATATGAGACCCAGTACTTC. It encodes CASSRQTSGTLKRYETQYF.

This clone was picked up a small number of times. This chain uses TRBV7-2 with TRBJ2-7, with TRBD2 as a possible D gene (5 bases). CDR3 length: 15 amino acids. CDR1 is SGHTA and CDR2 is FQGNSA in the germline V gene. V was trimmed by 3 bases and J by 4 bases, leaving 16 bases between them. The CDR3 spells CASSLFRGSQYEQYF. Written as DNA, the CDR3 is TGTGCCAGCAGCTTGTTTCGAGGGAGTCAATACGAGCAGTACTTC.

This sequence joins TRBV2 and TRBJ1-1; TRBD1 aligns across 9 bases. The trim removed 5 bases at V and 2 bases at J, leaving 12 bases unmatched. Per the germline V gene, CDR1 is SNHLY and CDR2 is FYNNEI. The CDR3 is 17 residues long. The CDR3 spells CASSKTGGREPNTEAFF. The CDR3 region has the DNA TGTGCCAGCAGTAAGACAGGGGGACGGGAACCAAACACTGAAGCTTTCTTT.

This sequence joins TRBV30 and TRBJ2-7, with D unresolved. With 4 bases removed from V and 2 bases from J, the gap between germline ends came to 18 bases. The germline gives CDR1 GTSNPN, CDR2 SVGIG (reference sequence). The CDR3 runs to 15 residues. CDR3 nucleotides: TGTGCCTGGACCCACATGGGCAGTAGGCCCTACGAGCAGTACTTC. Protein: CAWTHMGSRPYEQYF.

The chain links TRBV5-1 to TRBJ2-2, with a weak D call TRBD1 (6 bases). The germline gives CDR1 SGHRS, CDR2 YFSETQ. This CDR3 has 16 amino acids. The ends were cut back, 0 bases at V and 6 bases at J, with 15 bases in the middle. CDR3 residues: CASSLDAQGKAGELFF. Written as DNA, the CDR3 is TGCGCCAGCAGCTTGGACGCGCAGGGGAAAGCCGGGGAGCTGTTTTTT.

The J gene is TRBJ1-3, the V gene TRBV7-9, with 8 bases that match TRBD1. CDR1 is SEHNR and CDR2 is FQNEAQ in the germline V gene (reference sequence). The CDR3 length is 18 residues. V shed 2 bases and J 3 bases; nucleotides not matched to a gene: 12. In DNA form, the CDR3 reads TGTGCCAGCAGCTTAACGTTAAGGCAGGGGGCTTGTGGAAACACCATATATTTT. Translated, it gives CASSLTLRQGACGNTIYF.

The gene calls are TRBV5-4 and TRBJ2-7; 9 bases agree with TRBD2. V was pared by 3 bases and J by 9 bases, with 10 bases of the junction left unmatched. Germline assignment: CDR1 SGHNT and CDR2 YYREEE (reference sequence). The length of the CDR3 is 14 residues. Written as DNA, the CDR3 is TGTGCCAGCAGCTCGGGGACTAGCCGGGAGGGGCAGTACTTC. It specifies CASSSGTSREGQYF.

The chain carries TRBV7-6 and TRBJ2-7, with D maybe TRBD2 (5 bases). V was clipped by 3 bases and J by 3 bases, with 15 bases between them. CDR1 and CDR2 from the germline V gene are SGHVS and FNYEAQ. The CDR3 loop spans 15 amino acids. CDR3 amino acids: CASSFEADSLYEQYF. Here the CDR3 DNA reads TGTGCCAGCAGCTTTGAGGCGGACTCCCTCTACGAGCAGTACTTC.

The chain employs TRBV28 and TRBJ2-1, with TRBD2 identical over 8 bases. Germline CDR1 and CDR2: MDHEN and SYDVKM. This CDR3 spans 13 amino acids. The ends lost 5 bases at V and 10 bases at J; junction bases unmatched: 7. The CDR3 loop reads CASSTAGLVEQFF. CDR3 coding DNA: TGTGCCAGCAGTACGGCGGGACTAGTGGAGCAGTTCTTC. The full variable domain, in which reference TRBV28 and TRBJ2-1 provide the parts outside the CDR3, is DVKVTQSSRYLVKRTGEKVFLECVQDMDHENMFWYRQDPGLGLRLIYFSYDVKMKEKGDIPEGYSVSREKKERFSLILESASTNQTSMYLCASSTAGLVEQFFGPGTRLTVL.

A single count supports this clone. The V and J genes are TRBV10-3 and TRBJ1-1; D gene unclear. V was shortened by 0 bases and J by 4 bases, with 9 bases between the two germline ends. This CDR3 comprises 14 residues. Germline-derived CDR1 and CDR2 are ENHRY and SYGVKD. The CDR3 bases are TGTGCCATCAGTGAGTCGCGGGATTCCACTGAAGCTTTCTTT. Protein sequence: CAISESRDSTEAFF.

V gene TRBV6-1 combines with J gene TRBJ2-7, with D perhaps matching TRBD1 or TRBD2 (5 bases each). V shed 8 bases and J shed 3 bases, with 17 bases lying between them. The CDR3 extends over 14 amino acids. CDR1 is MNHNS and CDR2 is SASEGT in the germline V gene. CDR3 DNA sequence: TGTGCCAGCGTTACGATTACAGGAGGCTACGAGCAGTACTTC. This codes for CASVTITGGYEQYF.

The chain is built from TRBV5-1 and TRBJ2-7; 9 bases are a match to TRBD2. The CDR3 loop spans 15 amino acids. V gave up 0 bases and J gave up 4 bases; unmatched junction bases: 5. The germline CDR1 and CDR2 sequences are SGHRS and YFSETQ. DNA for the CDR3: TGCGCCAGCAGCTTGGGCGGGAGGGTTCCATACGAGCAGTACTTC. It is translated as CASSLGGRVPYEQYF.

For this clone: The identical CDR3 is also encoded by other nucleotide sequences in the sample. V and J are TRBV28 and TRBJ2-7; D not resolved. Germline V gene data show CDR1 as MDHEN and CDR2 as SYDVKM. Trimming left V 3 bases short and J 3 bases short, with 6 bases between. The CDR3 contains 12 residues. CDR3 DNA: TGTGCCAGCAGTTTTTCATACTACGAGCAGTACTTC. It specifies CASSFSYYEQYF.

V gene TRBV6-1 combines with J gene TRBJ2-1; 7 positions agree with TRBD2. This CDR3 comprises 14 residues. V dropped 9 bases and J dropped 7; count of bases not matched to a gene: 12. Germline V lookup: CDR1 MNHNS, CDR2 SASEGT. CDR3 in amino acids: CASSAGIVGNEQFF. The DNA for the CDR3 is TGTGCCAGTTCAGCGGGAATAGTGGGTAATGAGCAGTTCTTC.

This CDR3 is CASSLMNRLEFF. The CDR3 bases are TGTGCCAGCAGCTTAATGAACCGTCTAGAGTTCTTC. This chain joins TRBV11-2 and TRBJ2-1; D gene ambiguous. V was clipped by 2 bases and J by 14 bases, with 13 bases between them. Germline-derived CDR1 and CDR2 are SGHAT and FQNNGV. The CDR3 contains 12 residues.

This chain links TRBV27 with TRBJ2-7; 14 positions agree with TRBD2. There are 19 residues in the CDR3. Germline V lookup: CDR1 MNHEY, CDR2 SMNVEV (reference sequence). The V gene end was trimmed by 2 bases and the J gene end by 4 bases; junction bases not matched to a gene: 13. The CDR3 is CASSLAPPTSGRARYEQYF. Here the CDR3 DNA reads TGTGCCAGCAGTTTAGCCCCTCCGACTAGCGGGAGGGCCAGGTACGAGCAGTACTTC.

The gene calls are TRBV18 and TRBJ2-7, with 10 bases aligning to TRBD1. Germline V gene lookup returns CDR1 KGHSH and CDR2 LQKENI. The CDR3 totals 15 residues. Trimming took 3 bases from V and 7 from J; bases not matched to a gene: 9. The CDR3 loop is CASSPRTGGSNEQYF. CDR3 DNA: TGTGCCAGCTCACCTAGGACAGGGGGATCTAATGAGCAGTACTTC.

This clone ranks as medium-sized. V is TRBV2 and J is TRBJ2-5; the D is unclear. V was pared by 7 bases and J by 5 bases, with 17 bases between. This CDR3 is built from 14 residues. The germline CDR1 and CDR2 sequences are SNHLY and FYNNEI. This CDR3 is CASMGPPRAETQYF. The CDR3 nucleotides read TGTGCCAGCATGGGCCCCCCCCGCGCGGAGACCCAGTACTTC.